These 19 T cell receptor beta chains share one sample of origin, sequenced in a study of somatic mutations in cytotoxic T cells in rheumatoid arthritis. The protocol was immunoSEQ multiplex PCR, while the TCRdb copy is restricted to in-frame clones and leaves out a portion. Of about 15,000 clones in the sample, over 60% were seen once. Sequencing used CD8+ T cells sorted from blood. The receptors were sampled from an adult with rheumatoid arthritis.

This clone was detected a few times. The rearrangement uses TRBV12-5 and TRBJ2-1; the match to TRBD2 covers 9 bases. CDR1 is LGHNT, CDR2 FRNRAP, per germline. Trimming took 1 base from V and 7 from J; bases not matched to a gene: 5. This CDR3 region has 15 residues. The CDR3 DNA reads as TGTGCTAGTGGTTTGGGCGGCGGGAGGGGTAATGAGCAGTTCTTC. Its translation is CASGLGGGRGNEQFF.

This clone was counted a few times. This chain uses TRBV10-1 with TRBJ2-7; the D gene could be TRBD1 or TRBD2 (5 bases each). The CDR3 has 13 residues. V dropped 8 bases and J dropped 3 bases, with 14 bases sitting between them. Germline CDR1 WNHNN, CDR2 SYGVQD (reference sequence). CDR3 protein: CASPRGPHYEQYF. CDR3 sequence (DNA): TGCGCCAGCCCAAGGGGACCACACTACGAGCAGTACTTC.

The CDR3 is CASSPSGGETDTQYF. DNA for the CDR3: TGTGCCAGCAGCCCTAGCGGGGGGGAGACAGATACGCAGTATTTT. The chain links TRBV11-2 to TRBJ2-3, with TRBD2 matching 12 bases. The V gene end was trimmed by 5 bases and the J gene end by 3 bases; junction bases not matched to a gene: 3. The CDR3 runs to 15 residues. Germline assignment: CDR1 SGHAT and CDR2 FQNNGV.

The CDR3 DNA sequence: TGTGCCAGCAGCTCCGGACCGGAGCAGTTCTTC. It codes for CASSSGPEQFF. This chain uses TRBV7-2 with TRBJ2-1; D is uncertain. From germline, CDR1 is SGHTA and CDR2 FQGNSA. CDR3 length equals 11 residues. Trimming shortened V by 4 bases and J by 10 bases, and 8 bases separated the two germline ends. Full variable domain (missing parts from reference TRBV7-2 and TRBJ2-1): GAGVSQSPSNKVTEKGKDVELRCDPISGHTALYWYRQSLGQGLEFLIYFQGNSAPDKSGLPSDRFSAERTGGSVSTLTIQRTQQEDSAVYLCASSSGPEQFFGPGTRLTVL.

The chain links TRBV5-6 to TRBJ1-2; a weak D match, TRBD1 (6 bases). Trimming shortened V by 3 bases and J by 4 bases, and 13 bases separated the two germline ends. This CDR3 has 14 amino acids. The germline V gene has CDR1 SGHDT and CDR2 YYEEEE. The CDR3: CASSSDSGGYGYTF. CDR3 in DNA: TGTGCCAGCAGCTCGGACAGCGGCGGCTATGGCTACACCTTC.

In DNA, the CDR3 is TGTGCCAGCAGCATCCATGAGGAGGAGCTGTTTTTT. It is translated as CASSIHEEELFF. The gene calls are TRBV9 and TRBJ2-2; D is unresolved. CDR1 and CDR2 (germline): SGDLS, YYNGEE. The CDR3 extends over 12 amino acids. Deletions cut 4 bases from V and 10 bases from J, with 11 bases between.

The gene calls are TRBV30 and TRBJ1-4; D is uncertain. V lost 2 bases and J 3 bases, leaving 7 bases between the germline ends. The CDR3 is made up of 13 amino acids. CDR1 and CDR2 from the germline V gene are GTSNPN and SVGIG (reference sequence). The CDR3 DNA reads TGTGCCTGGAGTTACAACCCTAATGAAAAACTGTTTTTT. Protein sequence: CAWSYNPNEKLFF.

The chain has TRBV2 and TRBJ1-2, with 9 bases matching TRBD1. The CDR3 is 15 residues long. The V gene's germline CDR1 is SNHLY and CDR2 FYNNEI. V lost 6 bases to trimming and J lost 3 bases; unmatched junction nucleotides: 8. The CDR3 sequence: CASSSGQGEYYGYTF. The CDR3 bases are TGTGCCAGCAGCTCGGGACAGGGAGAGTACTATGGCTACACCTTC.

The CDR3 region is CASSLDYYEQYF. CDR3 DNA: TGCGCCAGCAGCCTGGACTACTACGAGCAGTACTTC. The rearrangement uses TRBV5-1 and TRBJ2-7, with TRBD2 as a possible D gene (6 bases). The germline V gene encodes CDR1 SGHRS and CDR2 YFSETQ. V lost 4 bases and J lost 3, with 8 bases in between. The CDR3 totals 12 residues. Full variable domain (remainder filled in from reference TRBV5-1 and TRBJ2-7): KAGVTQTPRYLIKTRGQQVTLSCSPISGHRSVSWYQQTPGQGLQFLFEYFSETQRNKGNFPGRFSGRQFSNSRSEMNVSTLELGDSALYLCASSLDYYEQYFGPGTRLTVT.

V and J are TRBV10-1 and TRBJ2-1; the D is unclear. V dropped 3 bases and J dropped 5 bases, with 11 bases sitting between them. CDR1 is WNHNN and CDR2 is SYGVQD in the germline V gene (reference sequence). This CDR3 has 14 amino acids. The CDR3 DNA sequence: TGCGCCAGCAGTGATGATCAGCTCCACAATGAGCAGTTCTTC. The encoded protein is CASSDDQLHNEQFF.

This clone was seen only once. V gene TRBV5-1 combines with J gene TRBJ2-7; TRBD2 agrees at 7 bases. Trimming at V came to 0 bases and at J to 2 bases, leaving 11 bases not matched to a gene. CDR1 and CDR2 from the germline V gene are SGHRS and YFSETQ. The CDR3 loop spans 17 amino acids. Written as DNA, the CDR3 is TGCGCCAGCAGCTTGGGAACAGCGGGAATGACGGCCTACGAGCAGTACTTC. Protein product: CASSLGTAGMTAYEQYF.

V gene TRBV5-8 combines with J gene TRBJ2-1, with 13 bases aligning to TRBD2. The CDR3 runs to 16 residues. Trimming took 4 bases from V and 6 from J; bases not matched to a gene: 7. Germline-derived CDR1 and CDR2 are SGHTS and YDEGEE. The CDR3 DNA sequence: TGTGCCAGCAGCACGCCCGGACTAGCGGGGGCCAATGAGCAGTTCTTC. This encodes CASSTPGLAGANEQFF.

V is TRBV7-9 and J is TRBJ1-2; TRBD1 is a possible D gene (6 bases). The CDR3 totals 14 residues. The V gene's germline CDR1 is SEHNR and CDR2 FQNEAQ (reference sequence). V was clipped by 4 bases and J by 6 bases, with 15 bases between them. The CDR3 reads CASSSMGGGDGYTF. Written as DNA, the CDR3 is TGTGCCAGCAGCTCGATGGGGGGGGGCGATGGCTACACCTTC.

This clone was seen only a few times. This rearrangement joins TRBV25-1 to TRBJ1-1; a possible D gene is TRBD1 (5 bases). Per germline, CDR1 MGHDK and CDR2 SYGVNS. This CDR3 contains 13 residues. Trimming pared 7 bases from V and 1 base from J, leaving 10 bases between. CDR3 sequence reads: CASTLTGNTEAFF. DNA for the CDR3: TGTGCCAGCACCCTAACAGGGAACACTGAAGCTTTCTTT.

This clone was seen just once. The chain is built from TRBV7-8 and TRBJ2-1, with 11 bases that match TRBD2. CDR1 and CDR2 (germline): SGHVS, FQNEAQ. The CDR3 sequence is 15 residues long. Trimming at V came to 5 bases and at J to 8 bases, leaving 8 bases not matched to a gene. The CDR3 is CASSAGLAETDEQFF. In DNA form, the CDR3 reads TGTGCCAGCAGCGCGGGACTAGCGGAGACCGATGAGCAGTTCTTC.

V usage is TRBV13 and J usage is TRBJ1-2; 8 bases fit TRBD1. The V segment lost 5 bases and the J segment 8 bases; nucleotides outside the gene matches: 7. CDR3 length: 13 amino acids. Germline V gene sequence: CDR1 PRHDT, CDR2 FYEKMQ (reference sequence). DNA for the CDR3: TGTGCCAGCAGCCCCCCAGGGGGCGGGGGCTACACCTTC. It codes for CASSPPGGGGYTF.

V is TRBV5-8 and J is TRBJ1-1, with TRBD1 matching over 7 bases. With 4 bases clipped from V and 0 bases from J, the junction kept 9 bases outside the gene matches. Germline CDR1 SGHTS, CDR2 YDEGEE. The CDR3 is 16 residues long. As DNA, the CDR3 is TGTGCCAGCAGCCGCCCCGAGACAGGGTTGAACACTGAAGCTTTCTTT. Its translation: CASSRPETGLNTEAFF. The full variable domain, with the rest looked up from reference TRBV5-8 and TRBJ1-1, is EAGVTQSPTHLIKTRGQQATLRCSPISGHTSVYWYQQALGLGLQFLLWYDEGEERNRGNFPPRFSGRQFPNYSSELNVNALELEDSALYLCASSRPETGLNTEAFFGQGTRLTVV.

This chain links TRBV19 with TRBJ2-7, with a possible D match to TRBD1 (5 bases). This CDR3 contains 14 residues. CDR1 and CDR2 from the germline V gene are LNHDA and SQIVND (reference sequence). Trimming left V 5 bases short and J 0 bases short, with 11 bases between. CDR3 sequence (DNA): TGTGCCAGTAGTCCCTGGGGCTCCTCCTACGAGCAGTACTTC. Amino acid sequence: CASSPWGSSYEQYF.

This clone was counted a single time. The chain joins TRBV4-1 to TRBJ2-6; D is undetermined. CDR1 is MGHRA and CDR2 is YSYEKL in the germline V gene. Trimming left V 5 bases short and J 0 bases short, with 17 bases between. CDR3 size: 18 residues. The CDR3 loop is CASSSRSGEPSGANVLTF. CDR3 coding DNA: TGCGCCAGCAGCTCCCGGTCCGGAGAGCCCTCTGGGGCCAACGTCCTGACTTTC.